A selection of T cell receptor beta chains follows, all from one sample in a study of CD8+ T cells in alopecia areata. Clones were sequenced by immunoSEQ multiplex PCR, and TCRdb holds only the in-frame ones, with some missing. This sample has roughly 150,000 clones, with 50% to 65% found just once. Sequenced here: CD8+ T cells sorted from blood, sampled at week 0. The receptors were gathered from a human donor with alopecia areata. Both conserved end residues are part of each CDR3. The D gene is left open where the match is weak. A row's size may be missing; if present it is once, few, many or a size class.

J	V	size	D	DNA	CDR3
TRBJ2-1	TRBV5-6	.	.	TGTGCCAGCAGCCTTGGACAGGGAGGGTATGAGCAGTTCTTC	CASSLGQGGYEQFF
TRBJ2-2	TRBV2	.	TRBD1	TGTGCCAGCAAGGGGGCGACCGGGGAGCTGTTTTTT	CASKGATGELFF
TRBJ2-3	TRBV29-1	.	TRBD2	TGCAGCGTTCCCGGGACTAGCGGGGCAGATACGCAGTATTTT	CSVPGTSGADTQYF
TRBJ2-7	TRBV19	.	.	TGTGCCAGTAGTATAGATGCCGAAAATTCCGTATACGAGCAGTACTTC	CASSIDAENSVYEQYF
TRBJ2-2	TRBV9	.	TRBD2	TGTGCCAGCAGCCTCGGGGAGGGGACCGGGGAGCTGTTTTTT	CASSLGEGTGELFF
TRBJ1-5	TRBV27	.	.	TGTGCCAGCAGTCAGGATCAGGGCTCCAATCAGCCCCAGCATTTT	CASSQDQGSNQPQHF
TRBJ1-1	TRBV28	many	.	TGTGCCAGCAGTTTATCCGACGGTGAAGCTTTCTTT	CASSLSDGEAFF
TRBJ1-1	TRBV6-5	once	TRBD1	TGTGCCAGCGTAATTCGACAGGGGATGAACACTGAAGCTTTCTTT	CASVIRQGMNTEAFF
TRBJ2-1	TRBV30	.	TRBD2	TGTGCCTGGAGTGGACAGCGGGGGGCCTACAATGAGCAGTTCTTC	CAWSGQRGAYNEQFF
TRBJ1-1	TRBV30	few	.	TGTGCCTGGACCCTAGGGGGAGAGGCTTTCTTT	CAWTLGGEAFF
TRBJ2-1	TRBV7-9	.	TRBD2	TGTGCCAGCAGCCGGGGGGGAGCCAATGAGCAGTTCTTC	CASSRGGANEQFF
TRBJ2-1	TRBV19	.	.	TGTGCCAGTAATCCCCGTGGGTTTGATGAGCAGTTCTTC	CASNPRGFDEQFF
TRBJ2-7	TRBV27	.	TRBD1	TGTGCCAGCAGTTGGATAACAGGGGGCGCTCGGTACGAGCAGTACTTC	CASSWITGGARYEQYF
TRBJ1-4	TRBV4-3	.	.	TGCGCCAGCAGCCAAGACCGGGACTCAAGTGAAAAACTGTTTTTT	CASSQDRDSSEKLFF
TRBJ1-1	TRBV29-1	few	.	TGCAGCGTTGTGGGGGACGCGAGGGGCGAGGGGACTGAAGCTTTCTTT	CSVVGDARGEGTEAFF
TRBJ1-1	TRBV2	.	.	TGTGCCAGCAGTGCGGCAGTGAAGAACACTGAAGCTTTCTTT	CASSAAVKNTEAFF
TRBJ1-6	TRBV7-2	.	.	TGTGCCAGCAGCTTAGACGGTGTTAATTCACCCCTCCACTTT	CASSLDGVNSPLHF
TRBJ2-6	TRBV10-2	few	.	TGCGCCAGCAGTGAGGTCGGGCTCTCAAGCTCTGGGGCCAACGTCCTGACTTTC	CASSEVGLSSSGANVLTF